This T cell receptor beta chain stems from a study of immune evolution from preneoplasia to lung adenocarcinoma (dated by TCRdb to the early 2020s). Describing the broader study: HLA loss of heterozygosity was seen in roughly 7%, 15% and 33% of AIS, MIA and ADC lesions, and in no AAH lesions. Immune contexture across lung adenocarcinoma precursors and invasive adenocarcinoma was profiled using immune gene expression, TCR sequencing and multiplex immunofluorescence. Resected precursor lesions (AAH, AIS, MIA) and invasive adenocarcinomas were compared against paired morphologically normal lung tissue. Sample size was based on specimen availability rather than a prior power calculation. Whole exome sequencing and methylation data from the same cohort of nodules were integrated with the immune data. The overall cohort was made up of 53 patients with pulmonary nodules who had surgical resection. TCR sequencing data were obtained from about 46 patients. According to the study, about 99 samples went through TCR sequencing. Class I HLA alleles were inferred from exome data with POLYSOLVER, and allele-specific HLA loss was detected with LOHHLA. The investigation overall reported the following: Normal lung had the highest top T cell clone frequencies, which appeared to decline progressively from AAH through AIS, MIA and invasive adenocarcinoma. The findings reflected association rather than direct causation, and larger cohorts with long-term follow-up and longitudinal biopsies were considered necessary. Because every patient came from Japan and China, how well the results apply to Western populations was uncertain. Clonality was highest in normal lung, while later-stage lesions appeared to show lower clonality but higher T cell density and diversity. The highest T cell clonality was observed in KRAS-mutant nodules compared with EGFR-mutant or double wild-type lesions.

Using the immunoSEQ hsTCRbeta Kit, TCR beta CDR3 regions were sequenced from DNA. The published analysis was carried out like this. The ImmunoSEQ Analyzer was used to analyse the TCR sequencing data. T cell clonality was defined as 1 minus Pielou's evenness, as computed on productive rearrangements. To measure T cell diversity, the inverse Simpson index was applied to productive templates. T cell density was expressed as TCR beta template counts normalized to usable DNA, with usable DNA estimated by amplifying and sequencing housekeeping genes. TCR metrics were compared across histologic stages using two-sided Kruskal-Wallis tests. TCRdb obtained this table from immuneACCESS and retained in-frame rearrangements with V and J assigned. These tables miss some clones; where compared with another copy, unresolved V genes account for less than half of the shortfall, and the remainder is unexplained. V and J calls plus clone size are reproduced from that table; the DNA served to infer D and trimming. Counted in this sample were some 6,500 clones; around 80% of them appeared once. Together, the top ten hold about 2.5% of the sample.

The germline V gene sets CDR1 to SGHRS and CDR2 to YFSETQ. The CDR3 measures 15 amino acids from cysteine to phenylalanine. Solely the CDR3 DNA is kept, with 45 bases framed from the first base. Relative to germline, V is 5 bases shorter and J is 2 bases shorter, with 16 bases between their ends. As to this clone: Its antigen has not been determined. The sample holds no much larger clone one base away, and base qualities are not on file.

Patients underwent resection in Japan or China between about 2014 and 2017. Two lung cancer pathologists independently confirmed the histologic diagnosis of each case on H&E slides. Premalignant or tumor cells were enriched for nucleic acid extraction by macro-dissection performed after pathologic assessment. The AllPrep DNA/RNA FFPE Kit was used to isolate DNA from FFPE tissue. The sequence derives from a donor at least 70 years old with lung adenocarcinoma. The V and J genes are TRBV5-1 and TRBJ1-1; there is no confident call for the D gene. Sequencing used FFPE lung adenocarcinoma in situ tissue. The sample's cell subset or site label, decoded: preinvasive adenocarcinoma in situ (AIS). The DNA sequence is TGCGCCAGCAGTTACGGGTCCTTTCAAAACACTGAAGCTTTCTTT. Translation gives CASSYGSFQNTEAFF. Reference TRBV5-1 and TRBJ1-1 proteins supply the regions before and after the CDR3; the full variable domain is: KAGVTQTPRYLIKTRGQQVTLSCSPISGHRSVSWYQQTPGQGLQFLFEYFSETQRNKGNFPGRFSGRQFSNSRSEMNVSTLELGDSALYLCASSYGSFQNTEAFFGQGTRLTVV.